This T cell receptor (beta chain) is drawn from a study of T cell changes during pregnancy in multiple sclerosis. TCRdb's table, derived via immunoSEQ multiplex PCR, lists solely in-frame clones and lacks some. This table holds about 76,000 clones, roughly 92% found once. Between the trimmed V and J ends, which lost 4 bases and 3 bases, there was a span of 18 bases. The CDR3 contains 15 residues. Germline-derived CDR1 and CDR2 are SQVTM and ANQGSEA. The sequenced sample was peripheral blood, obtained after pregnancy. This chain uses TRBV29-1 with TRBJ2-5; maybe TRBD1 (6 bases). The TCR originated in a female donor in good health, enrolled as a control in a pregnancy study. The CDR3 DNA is TGCAGCGTTGTGGTTTGGGGGCTGGGGAAAGAGACCCAGTACTTC. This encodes CSVVVWGLGKETQYF.